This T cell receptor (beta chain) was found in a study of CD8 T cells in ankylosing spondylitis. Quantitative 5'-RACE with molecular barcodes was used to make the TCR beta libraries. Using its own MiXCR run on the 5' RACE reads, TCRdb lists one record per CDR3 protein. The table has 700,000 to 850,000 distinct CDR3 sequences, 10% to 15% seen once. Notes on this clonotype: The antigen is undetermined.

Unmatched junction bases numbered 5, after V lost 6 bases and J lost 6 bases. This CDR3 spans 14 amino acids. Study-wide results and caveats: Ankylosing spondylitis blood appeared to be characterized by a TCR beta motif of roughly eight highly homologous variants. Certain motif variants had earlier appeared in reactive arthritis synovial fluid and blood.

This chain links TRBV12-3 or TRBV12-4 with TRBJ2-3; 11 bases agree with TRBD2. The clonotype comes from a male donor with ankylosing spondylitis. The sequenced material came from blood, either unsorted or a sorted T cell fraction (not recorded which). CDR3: CASRRLAGSDTQYF. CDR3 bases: TGTGCCAGCAGAAGACTAGCGGGATCGGATACGCAGTATTTT.